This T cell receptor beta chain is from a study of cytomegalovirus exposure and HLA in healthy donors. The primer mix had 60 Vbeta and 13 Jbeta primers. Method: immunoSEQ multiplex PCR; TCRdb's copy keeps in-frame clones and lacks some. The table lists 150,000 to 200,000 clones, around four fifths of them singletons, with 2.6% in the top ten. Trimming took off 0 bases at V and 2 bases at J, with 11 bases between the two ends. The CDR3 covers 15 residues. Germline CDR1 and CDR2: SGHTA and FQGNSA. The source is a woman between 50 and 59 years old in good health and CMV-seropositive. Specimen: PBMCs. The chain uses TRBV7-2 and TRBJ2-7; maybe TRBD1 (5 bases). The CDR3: CASSLALGQTYEQYF. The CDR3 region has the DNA TGTGCCAGCAGCTTAGCCCTCGGACAAACCTACGAGCAGTACTTC.